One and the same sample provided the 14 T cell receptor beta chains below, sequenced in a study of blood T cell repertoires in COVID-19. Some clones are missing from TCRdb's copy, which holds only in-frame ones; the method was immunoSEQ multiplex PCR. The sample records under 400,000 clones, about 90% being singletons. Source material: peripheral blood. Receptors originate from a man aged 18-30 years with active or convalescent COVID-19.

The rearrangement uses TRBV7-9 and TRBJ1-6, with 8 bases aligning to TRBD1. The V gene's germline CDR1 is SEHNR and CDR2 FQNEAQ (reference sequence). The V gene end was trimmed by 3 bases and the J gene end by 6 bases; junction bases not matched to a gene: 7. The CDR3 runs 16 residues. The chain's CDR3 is CASSFYRGAFNSPLHF. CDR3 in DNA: TGTGCCAGCAGCTTCTACAGGGGGGCATTTAATTCACCCCTCCACTTT.

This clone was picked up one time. The CDR3 spells CASSFYFGGGDNEQFF. The CDR3 bases are TGTGCCAGCAGCTTCTATTTCGGCGGGGGGGACAATGAGCAGTTCTTC. This chain connects TRBV11-2 to TRBJ2-1; TRBD2 aligns across 9 bases. The V segment lost 3 bases and the J segment 5 bases; nucleotides outside the gene matches: 8. The germline V gene has CDR1 SGHAT and CDR2 FQNNGV. This CDR3 has 16 residues.

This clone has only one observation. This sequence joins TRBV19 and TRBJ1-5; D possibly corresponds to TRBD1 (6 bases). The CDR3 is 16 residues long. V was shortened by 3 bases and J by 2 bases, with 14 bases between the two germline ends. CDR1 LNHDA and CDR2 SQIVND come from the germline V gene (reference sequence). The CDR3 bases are TGTGCCAGTAGTATGGAGACAGGACGGGGCAATCAGCCCCAGCATTTT. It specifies CASSMETGRGNQPQHF.

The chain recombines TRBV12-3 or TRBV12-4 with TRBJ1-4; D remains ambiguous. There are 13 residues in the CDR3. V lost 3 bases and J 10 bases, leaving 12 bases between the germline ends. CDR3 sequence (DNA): TGTGCCAGCAGTTTGGGCACGTTGGGAAAACTGTTTTTT. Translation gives CASSLGTLGKLFF.

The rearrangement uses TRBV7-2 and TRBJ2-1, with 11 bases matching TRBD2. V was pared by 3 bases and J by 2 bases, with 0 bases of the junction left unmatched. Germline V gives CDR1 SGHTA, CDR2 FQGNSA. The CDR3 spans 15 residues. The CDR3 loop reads CASSFSGGAYNEQFF. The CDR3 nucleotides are TGTGCCAGCAGCTTTAGCGGGGGGGCCTACAATGAGCAGTTCTTC.

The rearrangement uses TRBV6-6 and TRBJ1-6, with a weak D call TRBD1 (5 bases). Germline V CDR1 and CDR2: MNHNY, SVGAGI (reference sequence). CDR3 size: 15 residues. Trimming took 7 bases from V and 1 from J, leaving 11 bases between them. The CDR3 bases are TGTGCCAGCACCCATCGGGGGTCCTATAATTCACCCCTCCACTTT. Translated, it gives CASTHRGSYNSPLHF.

The CDR3 DNA follows: TGTGCCAGCAGTGGCCGGGACAAACCAATGAACACTGAAGCTTTCTTT. Protein sequence: CASSGRDKPMNTEAFF. This chain joins TRBV2 and TRBJ1-1, with a tentative D call TRBD1 (6 bases). Germline V gene lookup returns CDR1 SNHLY and CDR2 FYNNEI. The CDR3 extends over 16 amino acids. V lost 4 bases and J 0 bases, leaving 15 bases between the germline ends.

The CDR3 sequence is CASNPFGGSITDTQYF. CDR3 coding DNA: TGTGCCAGCAACCCCTTCGGCGGGAGTATTACAGATACGCAGTATTTT. The chain joins TRBV7-9 to TRBJ2-3, with 7 nucleotides matching TRBD2. V was clipped by 7 bases and J by 3 bases; unmatched bases: 13. The CDR3 is 16 amino acids. Germline CDR1 is SEHNR and CDR2 is FQNEAQ (reference sequence).

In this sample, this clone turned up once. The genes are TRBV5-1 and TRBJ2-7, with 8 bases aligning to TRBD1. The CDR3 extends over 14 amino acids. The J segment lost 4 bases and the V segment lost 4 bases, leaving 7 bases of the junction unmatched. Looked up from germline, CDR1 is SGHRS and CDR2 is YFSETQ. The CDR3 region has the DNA TGCGCCAGCAGCCAGCGACAGGGGTTTTACGAGCAGTACTTC. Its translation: CASSQRQGFYEQYF.

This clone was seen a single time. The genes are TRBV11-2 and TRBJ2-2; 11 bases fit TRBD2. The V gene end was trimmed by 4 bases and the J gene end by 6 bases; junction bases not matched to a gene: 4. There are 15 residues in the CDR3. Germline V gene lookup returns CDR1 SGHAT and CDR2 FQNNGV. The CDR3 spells CASSSRTSGSGELFF. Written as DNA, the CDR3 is TGTGCCAGCAGCTCGCGGACTAGCGGGTCCGGGGAGCTGTTTTTT.

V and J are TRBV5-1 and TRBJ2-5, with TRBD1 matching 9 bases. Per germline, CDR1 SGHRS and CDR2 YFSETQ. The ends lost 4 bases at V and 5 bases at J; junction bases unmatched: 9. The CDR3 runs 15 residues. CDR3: CASSGGDRAGETQYF. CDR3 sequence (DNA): TGCGCCAGCAGCGGCGGGGACAGGGCGGGCGAGACCCAGTACTTC.

CDR3 sequence (DNA): TGTGCCAGCAGCTTAGGGACAGGGGGCTACGAGCAGTACTTC. Translation gives CASSLGTGGYEQYF. The chain employs TRBV13 and TRBJ2-7, with 9 positions matching TRBD1. Germline trimming cut 0 bases from V and 3 bases from J; bases unmatched to any gene: 0. Germline lookup yields CDR1 PRHDT and CDR2 FYEKMQ (reference sequence). This CDR3 comprises 14 residues.

The CDR3 DNA reads TGTGCCAGCAGCGTATCGCCTAGCGGAACAAAGAACACCGGGGAGCTGTTTTTT. This codes for CASSVSPSGTKNTGELFF. The V and J genes are TRBV9 and TRBJ2-2; 7 nucleotides agree with TRBD2. Germline trimming cut 1 base from V and 1 base from J; bases unmatched to any gene: 10. The CDR3 extends over 18 amino acids. Looked up from germline, CDR1 is SGDLS and CDR2 is YYNGEE. Variable domain in full (rest from reference TRBV9 and TRBJ2-2): DSGVTQTPKHLITATGQRVTLRCSPRSGDLSVYWYQQSLDQGLQFLIQYYNGEERAKGNILERFSAQQFPDLHSELNLSSLELGDSALYFCASSVSPSGTKNTGELFFGEGSRLTVL.

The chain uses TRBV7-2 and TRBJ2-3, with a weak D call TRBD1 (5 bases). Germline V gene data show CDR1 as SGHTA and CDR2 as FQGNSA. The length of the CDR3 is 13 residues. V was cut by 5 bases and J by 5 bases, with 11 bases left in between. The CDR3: CASSGARGDTQYF. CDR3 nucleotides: TGTGCCAGCAGCGGGGCTCGTGGAGATACGCAGTATTTT. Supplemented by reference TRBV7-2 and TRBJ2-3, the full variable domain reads GAGVSQSPSNKVTEKGKDVELRCDPISGHTALYWYRQSLGQGLEFLIYFQGNSAPDKSGLPSDRFSAERTGGSVSTLTIQRTQQEDSAVYLCASSGARGDTQYFGPGTRLTVL.